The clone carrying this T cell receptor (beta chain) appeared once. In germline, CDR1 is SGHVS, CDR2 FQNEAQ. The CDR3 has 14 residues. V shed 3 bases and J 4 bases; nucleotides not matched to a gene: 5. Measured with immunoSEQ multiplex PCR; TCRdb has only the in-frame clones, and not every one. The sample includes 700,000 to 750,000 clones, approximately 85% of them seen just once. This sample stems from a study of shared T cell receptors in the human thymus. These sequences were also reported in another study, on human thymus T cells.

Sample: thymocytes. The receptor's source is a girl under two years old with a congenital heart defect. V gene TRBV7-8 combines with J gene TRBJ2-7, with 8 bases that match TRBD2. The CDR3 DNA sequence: TGTGCCAGCAGCTTCGACGGGGGGGGGTACGAGCAGTACTTC. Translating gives CASSFDGGGYEQYF.